The 10 T cell receptor beta chains listed next were all sequenced from one sample in a study of cytomegalovirus exposure and HLA in healthy donors. A multiplex PCR was run with 60 Vbeta primers and 13 Jbeta primers. Clones were sequenced by immunoSEQ multiplex PCR, and TCRdb holds only the in-frame ones, with some missing. The specimen's table records about 160,000 clones. Input material: PBMCs. All receptors come from a woman in her fifties or sixties in good health and CMV-seronegative.

The chain recombines TRBV5-8 with TRBJ2-7; D is perhaps TRBD1 (5 bases). From germline, CDR1 is SGHTS and CDR2 YDEGEE. V gave up 0 bases and J gave up 5 bases, with 12 bases separating them. CDR3 length equals 14 residues. CDR3 region: CASSLAQGGDEQYF. CDR3 coding DNA: TGTGCCAGCAGCTTGGCTCAGGGTGGGGACGAGCAGTACTTC.

The DNA of the CDR3 is TGTGCCAGCTCACCAAACAAGAACTACGAGCAGTACTTC. Translation gives CASSPNKNYEQYF. The J gene is TRBJ2-7, the V gene TRBV18; D call uncertain. The CDR3 is 13 amino acids. Trimming took 2 bases from V and 3 from J, leaving 8 bases between them. CDR1 is KGHSH, CDR2 LQKENI, per germline.

J is TRBJ1-2 and V is TRBV19; TRBD1 might be the D (6 bases). V was cut by 5 bases and J by 8 bases, with 15 bases left in between. The CDR3 has 13 residues. Germline V lookup: CDR1 LNHDA, CDR2 SQIVND (reference sequence). CDR3 sequence (DNA): TGTGCCAGTAGTGTAACACAGGGCTGGGGCTACACCTTC. As protein: CASSVTQGWGYTF.

This sequence joins TRBV7-9 and TRBJ2-7; 7 nucleotides align to TRBD1. CDR3 size: 14 residues. J was trimmed by 3 bases and V by 3 bases; bases with no gene match: 5. Germline-derived CDR1 and CDR2 are SEHNR and FQNEAQ (reference sequence). DNA of the CDR3: TGTGCCAGCAGCTTTACCGGGACAGACTACGAGCAGTACTTC. This gives the protein CASSFTGTDYEQYF.

The CDR3 sequence: CASSQDLGHGNQPQHF. CDR3 nucleotide sequence: TGCGCCAGCAGCCAAGATCTTGGGCACGGCAATCAGCCCCAGCATTTT. This chain uses TRBV4-3 with TRBJ1-5; D gene uncertain. This CDR3 spans 16 amino acids. The germline V gene encodes CDR1 LGHNA and CDR2 YSLEER. V gave up 0 bases and J gave up 2 bases, with 11 bases separating them.

The CDR3 region has the DNA TGTGCCAGCAGCGGCCGCCAGACAGGGGTGGTCTATGGCTACACCTTC. Amino acid sequence: CASSGRQTGVVYGYTF. The chain joins TRBV2 to TRBJ1-2, with 8 positions matching TRBD1. This CDR3 is built from 16 residues. Germline loops: CDR1 SNHLY, CDR2 FYNNEI. J lost 4 bases, V lost 6 bases, and 13 bases had no gene match.

V usage is TRBV10-1 and J usage is TRBJ2-1, with 10 nucleotides matching TRBD1. Germline CDR1 reads WNHNN; CDR2 reads SYGVQD (reference sequence). This CDR3 has 16 amino acids. Unmatched junction bases numbered 7, after V lost 1 base and J lost 7 bases. CDR3 loop: CASSELGTGAQNEQFF. The CDR3 region has the DNA TGCGCCAGCAGTGAGTTGGGGACAGGGGCACAGAATGAGCAGTTCTTC.

CDR3 sequence: CASSTGSYQPQHF. CDR3 coding DNA: TGTGCCAGCAGTACAGGGTCTTATCAGCCCCAGCATTTT. The genes are TRBV2 and TRBJ1-5, with D maybe TRBD1 (6 bases). Per germline, CDR1 SNHLY and CDR2 FYNNEI. V lost 5 bases, J lost 5 bases, and 10 bases lay in between. The CDR3 loop spans 13 amino acids.

The rearrangement uses TRBV11-2 and TRBJ1-2; 8 bases match TRBD1. J gave up 7 bases and V 5 bases, and 6 bases lay outside the gene matches. The CDR3 runs 13 residues. Per the germline V gene, CDR1 is SGHAT and CDR2 is FQNNGV. CDR3 region: CASSPPTGVGYTF. In nucleotides, the CDR3 is TGTGCCAGCAGCCCACCGACAGGGGTTGGCTACACCTTC.

The V gene is TRBV19, the J gene TRBJ1-5; D is unclear. CDR1 is LNHDA, CDR2 SQIVND, per germline (reference sequence). This CDR3 has 15 amino acids. V lost 4 bases and J lost 5, with 15 bases in between. CDR3 sequence: CASSNSLPVYQPQHF. CDR3 in DNA: TGTGCCAGTAGTAACAGTCTGCCCGTCTATCAGCCCCAGCATTTT. Variable domain in full (rest from reference TRBV19 and TRBJ1-5): DGGITQSPKYLFRKEGQNVTLSCEQNLNHDAMYWYRQDPGQGLRLIYYSQIVNDFQKGDIAEGYSVSREKKESFPLTVTSAQKNPTAFYLCASSNSLPVYQPQHFGDGTRLSIL.